A single T cell receptor beta chain is shown here with its context. The antigen is not known. This record belongs to a study of T cell responses to AZD1222 COVID-19 vaccine. Study observations and caveats: Seropositive status at baseline applied to only five or six AZD1222 recipients. CD4 TCRs linked to vaccination spanned spike, dominating at 160-218 and 743-854.

The repertoire was sequenced with immunoSEQ multiplex PCR; TCRdb's copy has only in-frame clones and lacks some. Of 160,000 or so clones listed, more than 75% are singletons. Trimming shortened V by 0 bases and J by 7 bases, and 28 bases separated the two germline ends. The CDR3 sequence is 20 residues long. Germline V lookup: CDR1 MNHEY, CDR2 SVGEGT. The chain uses TRBV6-2 or TRBV6-3 and TRBJ2-1; D may be TRBD1 or TRBD2 (6 bases each). The receptor's source is an adult who received the AZD1222 COVID-19 vaccine. Here the sequenced sample was peripheral blood, taken 28 days after the second AZD1222 dose. CDR3: CASSYSSGQRGNVFSNEQFF. CDR3 coding DNA: TGTGCCAGCAGTTACTCGAGCGGGCAGAGGGGGAATGTTTTTTCGAATGAGCAGTTCTTC.